The rows below give T cell receptor beta chains drawn from one sample of a study of shared clonotypes between healthy human individuals. The protocol was immunoSEQ multiplex PCR, while the TCRdb copy is restricted to in-frame clones and leaves out a portion. Seen here are roughly 2.1 million clones, about 93% observed once, and the top ten hold 1.5% to 2%. The sample was naive CD8+ T cells from PBMCs. These receptor sequences come from a young man in good health. Some clones in this sample may be carry-over from other donors' samples. CDR3s include the opening cysteine and the closing phenylalanine or tryptophan. D genes are given only for firm matches. The listing skips clone size in some rows; elsewhere it reads once, few, many or a size class.

cdr3_length,v_call,d_call,j_call,clone_size,cdr3_nt,cdr3_aa
16,TRBV11-2,.,TRBJ2-5,.,TGTGCCAGCACCCTAACGTGGCGGGAAAGGGAAGAGACCCAGTACTTC,CASTLTWREREETQYF
13,TRBV9,.,TRBJ2-5,.,TGTGCCAGCAGCGTAGCACCGACAGAGACCCAGTACTTC,CASSVAPTETQYF
18,TRBV9,TRBD2,TRBJ2-4,.,TGTGCCAGCACCAATGGGGCGGGAGTCGGCCGTCACCCCCCCCCACAGTACTTC,CASTNGAGVGRHPPPQYF
19,TRBV11-2,TRBD1,TRBJ1-1,.,TGTGCCAGCAGCTTATGGATGGGAGGACAGGGGGTTATGGACACTGAAGCTTTCTTT,CASSLWMGGQGVMDTEAFF
18,TRBV29-1,TRBD2,TRBJ2-1,.,TGCAGCGTTGAAGGGACCCTGTGGTTAGCGGGAGGTTCGAATGAGCAGTTCTTC,CSVEGTLWLAGGSNEQFF
16,TRBV7-6,.,TRBJ2-7,.,TGTGCCAGCAGCCCGATAGGACTGGGTAGCTCCTACGAGCAGTACTTC,CASSPIGLGSSYEQYF
12,TRBV6-4,.,TRBJ2-3,.,TGTGCCAGCAGTGACTCTCAATGGAAGCAGTATTTT,CASSDSQWKQYF
15,TRBV10-3,TRBD1,TRBJ2-7,.,TGTGCCATCAGCGCCACCGGGACAGGGTCCCACGAGCAGTACTTC,CAISATGTGSHEQYF
16,TRBV4-2,.,TRBJ1-2,.,TGTGCCAGCAGCCAAGAACCTCAGACAGGCCTGAAAGGCTACACCTTC,CASSQEPQTGLKGYTF
14,TRBV28,.,TRBJ2-1,.,TGTGCCAGCAGTTTTGGCAGGGCCTACAATGAGCAGTTCTTC,CASSFGRAYNEQFF
17,TRBV27,TRBD2,TRBJ2-7,.,TGTGCCAGCAGTGCCCTTTTAGGGAGCGGGAGCTCCTACGAGCAGTACTTC,CASSALLGSGSSYEQYF
16,TRBV14,.,TRBJ2-7,.,TGTGCCAGCAGCCATGGAAGGGTCCTGAGCTCCTACGAGCAGTACTTC,CASSHGRVLSSYEQYF
10,TRBV6-5,.,TRBJ2-7,.,TGTGCCAGCGGGGCCTACGAGCAGTACTTC,CASGAYEQYF
14,TRBV7-9,.,TRBJ2-7,.,TGTGCCAGCAGCTTAGACAGTCCGCCCAGCGAGCAGTACTTC,CASSLDSPPSEQYF
15,TRBV7-9,TRBD1,TRBJ2-3,.,TGTGCCAGCAGCCAACAGGGGGCTAGCACAGATACGCAGTATTTT,CASSQQGASTDTQYF
15,TRBV7-8,TRBD1,TRBJ2-7,.,TGTGCCAGCAGCTTAGATGCAGGGGGCAGGTACGAGCAGTACTTC,CASSLDAGGRYEQYF
13,TRBV27,.,TRBJ2-3,.,TGTGCCAGCAGTTTCTTGGCGTCAGATACGCAGTATTTT,CASSFLASDTQYF
13,TRBV15,.,TRBJ1-1,.,TGTGCCACCAGCAGAGTTTTGAACACTGAAGCTTTCTTT,CATSRVLNTEAFF
14,TRBV14,.,TRBJ2-7,once,TGTGCCAGCAGCTTTGCGGGCAGACGAAACGAGCAGTACTTC,CASSFAGRRNEQYF
16,TRBV7-9,.,TRBJ2-3,.,TGTGCCAGCGCTCCCGCGGGGGCGGCAGTTACAGATACGCAGTATTTT,CASAPAGAAVTDTQYF
15,TRBV5-1,.,TRBJ2-5,.,TGCGCCAGCAGCTGGGAGCGGCAAGGCCAAGAGACCCAGTACTTC,CASSWERQGQETQYF
15,TRBV7-9,.,TRBJ2-1,.,TGTGCCAGCAGCTTACCGGGGTCCCCCTACAATGAGCAGTTCTTC,CASSLPGSPYNEQFF
15,TRBV4-3,.,TRBJ2-2,.,TGCGCCAGCAGCCAAGATGGAGTGGGCACCGGGGAGCTGTTTTTT,CASSQDGVGTGELFF
11,TRBV28,.,TRBJ1-3,.,TGTGCCAGCAGTAGATCCGGAGAGAAATATTTT,CASSRSGEKYF
17,TRBV7-6,.,TRBJ2-3,.,TGTGCCAGCAGCCCAGCCCCCCAGGGTAGAGACACAGATACGCAGTATTTT,CASSPAPQGRDTDTQYF
16,TRBV27,TRBD1,TRBJ2-1,once,TGTGCCAGCAGCTCGACCGGGACAGGGGGCTACAATGAGCAGTTCTTC,CASSSTGTGGYNEQFF
20,TRBV1,.,TRBJ2-7,.,TGCACCAGCAGCCATCCCCACGTAGCGGGAGGACCATCCCTACGCTACGAGCAGTACTTC,CTSSHPHVAGGPSLRYEQYF
12,TRBV27,TRBD2,TRBJ2-5,.,TGTGCCAGCCGCGGGACTAGCGCGACCCAGTACTTC,CASRGTSATQYF
13,TRBV29-1,TRBD1,TRBJ1-2,.,TGCAGCGTTGTCACAGGGGGCGGCTATGGCTACACCTTC,CSVVTGGGYGYTF
12,TRBV28,TRBD1,TRBJ1-5,.,TGTGCCAGCAGACAGGGGAATCAGCCCCAGCATTTT,CASRQGNQPQHF
18,TRBV27,.,TRBJ2-7,.,TGTGCCAGCAGTTCCCGGGACCCCCCAAACGAGATTCCCTACGAGCAGTACTTC,CASSSRDPPNEIPYEQYF
15,TRBV19,.,TRBJ2-2,.,TGTGCCAGTAACGGGGAAGCGATGGGCACCGGGGAGCTGTTTTTT,CASNGEAMGTGELFF
13,TRBV19,.,TRBJ2-2,.,TGTGCCAGTAGTATAGTAGTAGCCGGGGAGCTGTTTTTT,CASSIVVAGELFF
15,TRBV7-9,.,TRBJ1-5,.,TGTGCCAGCAGCCCCCTGGGTTATAGCAATCAGCCCCAGCATTTT,CASSPLGYSNQPQHF
14,TRBV7-6,TRBD1,TRBJ1-2,.,TGTGCCAGCAGCGTCGGACAGGGGGACTATGGCTACACCTTC,CASSVGQGDYGYTF
13,TRBV7-6,.,TRBJ2-7,.,TGTGCCAGCAGCTCGGACATGCCCTACGAGCAGTACTTC,CASSSDMPYEQYF
10,TRBV6-1,.,TRBJ2-7,.,TGTGCCAGCAGTCTATACGAGCAGTACTTC,CASSLYEQYF
14,TRBV4-2,.,TRBJ2-2,.,TGTGCCAGCAGCCAAGATTCGGGGGCCGGGGAGCTGTTTTTT,CASSQDSGAGELFF
13,TRBV28,.,TRBJ2-7,.,TGTGCCAGCAGTGGTCAGGGTATAATCGAGCAGTACTTC,CASSGQGIIEQYF
13,TRBV28,.,TRBJ1-2,.,TGTGCCAGCAGTTTATCAGGGTCCTATGGCTACACCTTC,CASSLSGSYGYTF
15,TRBV27,.,TRBJ2-2,.,TGTGCCAGCAGTACATCTAACATGAACACCGGGGAGCTGTTTTTT,CASSTSNMNTGELFF
13,TRBV5-4,.,TRBJ2-3,.,TGTGCCAGCAGCTCAAACCCTGCAGATACGCAGTATTTT,CASSSNPADTQYF
16,TRBV7-8,.,TRBJ2-1,.,TGTGCCAGCAGCTCGGATCGTACAAGCTCCTACAATGAGCAGTTCTTC,CASSSDRTSSYNEQFF